This TCR beta chain was captured by sequencing in a study of CD8+ T cells in alopecia areata (dated by TCRdb to the late 2010s). Describing the broader study: Treated patients were enrolled in an open-label pilot trial of oral tofacitinib, 5 to 10 mg twice daily, for moderate-to-severe alopecia areata. Patients received tofacitinib for 6 to 18 months and were then followed off drug for 6 months to check for delayed response and recurrence. High-throughput TCRbeta sequencing was used to examine T cell clonal expansion in alopecia areata in both the C3H/HeJ mouse model and human patients. In humans, TCRbeta sequencing was performed on scalp tissue and on sorted CD4+ and CD8+ peripheral blood T cells from healthy controls and from patients with patchy or totalis/universalis alopecia areata. Biopsies were taken from tofacitinib-treated patients at baseline and at 4 and 24 weeks of treatment, and a later scalp biopsy was taken in several of the tofacitinib-treated patients. Scalp clonality was compared across normal scalp (n=4), patchy alopecia areata scalp (n=8), and alopecia totalis/universalis scalp (n=8). RNA came from the PAXgene miRNA kit for fixed scalp, the miRNeasy kit for PBMCs, and the RNeasy kit for mouse skin. TCRbeta CDR3 regions were amplified by immunoSEQ multiplex PCR with 35 Vbeta forward and 13 Jbeta reverse primers.

Lesional scalp punch biopsies and peripheral blood were collected from alopecia areata patients. After PBMCs were isolated by density centrifugation and stained for CD3, CD4 and CD8, a FACSAria was used to sort CD4+ and CD8+ T cells. Comment on this clone: Its antigen is not yet known. No qualities accompany the bases; no much larger clone lies one base away.

The library was prepared using the immunoSEQ multiplex PCR assay. RNA was extracted from all samples and reverse transcribed into cDNA, which served as template for TCR sequencing. SuperScript III was used for first-strand cDNA synthesis, primed with a 2:1 mix of oligo-dT and random hexamers. Amplification bias was assessed with a synthetic immune receptor repertoire, and residual bias was removed computationally. Per the source publication's procedure: Raw reads were preprocessed to remove errors, and CDR3 was defined by IMGT conventions from the conserved cysteine to phenylalanine. Clonality was calculated as 1 minus Shannon entropy normalized by log2 of the number of productive unique TCRs. CD4 or CD8 identity of scalp clones was inferred by cross-referencing scalp TCRbeta sequences with sorted blood CD4 and CD8 repertoires. This is the immuneACCESS table as TCRdb keeps it, with only in-frame sequences that have V and J called. A part of the clones is gone; compared with another copy, unresolved V genes explain less than half, and the rest is unexplained. V, J and clone size are those of that table, while D and trimming were read from the DNA. Present in this sample are about 98,000 clones, roughly 47% of which were seen just once. The top ten clonotypes cover 0.79% of the sample.

What the work shows at the level of the full study, not this receptor alone: Resident alphabeta T cells in normal human skin are also sequenced, complicating scalp TCR repertoire analysis, unlike mouse skin dominated by gammadelta T cells. Lesional scalp, especially in alopecia totalis/universalis, showed higher clonality and more expanded CD8+ clones than normal scalp, suggesting antigenic drive. Shared TCR sequences between patients were less evident than in mice, which may be partly attributable to HLA diversity in the patient population.

Reading the germline V gene gives CDR1 SGHAT and CDR2 FQNNGV. For this chain, trimming is 5 bases at the V end and 6 bases at the J end, and the number of junction bases without a gene match is 5. Reading from cysteine to phenylalanine, the CDR3 counts 14 amino acids. This entry keeps only the CDR3 DNA: 42 bases, framed from base 1. This receptor was obtained from a human donor with alopecia areata. The sample comprised CD4+ T cells sorted from blood. The sequence links TRBV11-2 to TRBJ2-7; TRBD2 agrees with 12 junctional bases. The DNA is as follows: TGTGCCAGCAGCCTGCGGACTAGCGGGACCGAGCAGTACTTC. Its coded protein is CASSLRTSGTEQYF.